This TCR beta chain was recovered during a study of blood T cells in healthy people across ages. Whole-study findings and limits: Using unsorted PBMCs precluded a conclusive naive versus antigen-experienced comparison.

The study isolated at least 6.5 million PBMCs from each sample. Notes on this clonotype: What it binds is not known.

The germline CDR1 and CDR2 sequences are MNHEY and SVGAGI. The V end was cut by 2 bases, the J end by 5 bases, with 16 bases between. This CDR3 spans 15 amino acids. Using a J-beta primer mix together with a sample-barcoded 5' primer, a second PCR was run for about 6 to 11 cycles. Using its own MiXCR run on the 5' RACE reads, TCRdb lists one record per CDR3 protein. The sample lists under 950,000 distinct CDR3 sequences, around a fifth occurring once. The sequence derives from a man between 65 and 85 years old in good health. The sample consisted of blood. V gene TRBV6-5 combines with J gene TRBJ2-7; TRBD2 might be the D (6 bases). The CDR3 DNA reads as TGTGCCAGCAGTTACGGTTCGGGGGACGGAAACGAGCAGTACTTC. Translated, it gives CASSYGSGDGNEQYF.